This TCR beta chain is drawn from a study of shared clonotypes between healthy human individuals. The overall study: Sampling drew on donors who were a couple of women and a few men aged 18 to 49. There were three CD4 naive, three CD4 memory, two CD8 naive and one CD8 memory plates per donor. Study results and caveats: For naive CD4 cells, roughly 4.8% of clonotypes were shared across a few donors. Among the subsets, naive ones generally showed larger estimated richness than memory ones.

A word on this clone: Its antigen is not known. Other DNA sequences in the sample encode the same CDR3.

Terminally differentiated effector memory CD45RA+ cells were excluded by CCR7 positive selection of CD45RO-negative cells. TCRdb's copy holds only in-frame clones and misses some; the assay was immunoSEQ multiplex PCR. The sample gives around 1,900,000 clones, around 93% of which show up once; 1.5% to 2% is in the top ten. The source material was naive CD8+ T cells from PBMCs. This TCR came from a man between 18 and 29 years old in good health. Some clones in this sample may be carry-over from other donors' samples.

The CDR3 DNA reads TGTGCCAGCAGTTTAACAGGAATGAACACTGAAGCTTTCTTT. Its translation is CASSLTGMNTEAFF. The chain joins TRBV28 to TRBJ1-1; possible D gene TRBD1, 5 bases. The CDR3 runs to 14 residues. CDR1 is MDHEN, CDR2 SYDVKM, per germline. V lost 2 bases and J lost 0, with 7 bases in between.